This T cell receptor (beta chain) was sequenced in a study of post-analysis software for immune sequencing data. Background on the study: In terms of disease course, relapsing-remitting, secondary progressive and progressive-relapsing multiple sclerosis were included.

Findings of the study overall: Strong same-batch co-clustering of samples appeared with F measure clustering. When patients were compared with controls, 4 or 5 TRBV segments were more frequent, TRBV5-6, TRBV5-1 and TRBV20-1 among them. The normalized Chao1 diversity of multiple sclerosis patients was significantly lower than that of controls.

The trim removed 4 bases at V and 0 bases at J, leaving 6 bases unmatched. This CDR3 spans 15 amino acids. CDR1 and CDR2 (germline): SGHRS, YFSETQ. This clonotype was observed a handful of times. Its antigen is not known. Each TCR beta cDNA library carried unique molecular identifiers. TCRdb itself ran the PCR reads through MiXCR, one entry per CDR3 protein. The table has roughly 800,000 distinct CDR3 sequences, 25% to 30% seen once. J is TRBJ1-1 and V is TRBV5-1, with 7 bases aligning to TRBD1. This receptor was taken from a girl aged 10 to 17 with multiple sclerosis. Sequencing input: blood. In nucleotides, the CDR3 is TGCGCCAGCAGCCCCAGGGGGGAACTGAACACTGAAGCTTTCTTT. Its protein is CASSPRGELNTEAFF.